This T cell receptor (beta chain) appears in the sequencing data of a study of blood T cell repertoires in COVID-19. Turning to the study itself: The United States, Italy and Spain provided the acute and convalescent COVID-19 samples. PBMCs, B-cell-depleted T cells, or T cells were the source of the cDNA or gDNA that made up the material.

In the original workflow: Nucleated cell number was recorded as an estimate derived from reference gene primer amplification. TCRdb keeps only in-frame clones here, not all; method: immunoSEQ multiplex PCR. V and J calls and clone size are as listed in that table; D and trimming were resolved from the DNA. This table has 150,000 to 200,000 clones, approximately 81% appearing once. V dropped 3 bases and J dropped 9 bases, with 16 bases sitting between them. Germline CDR1 SGDLS, CDR2 YYNGEE. The CDR3 consists of 14 residues. This clone was recorded a few times. This TCR was recovered from a woman of 80 years or more with active or convalescent COVID-19. Material: peripheral blood. The V gene is TRBV9, the J gene TRBJ2-1; D is possibly TRBD2 (5 bases). In nucleotides, the CDR3 is TGTGCCAGCAGCGCGCTAGCTGACGCGGGTGAGCAGTTCTTC. This sequence encodes CASSALADAGEQFF.